One sample yielded the 5 T cell receptor beta chains listed below, sequenced in a study of T cells in women clearing cervical HPV infection. TCRdb's copy holds only in-frame clones and misses some; the assay was immunoSEQ multiplex PCR. Across nearly 20,000 clones, the top ten clones capture about 3% of the sample. Input material: blood buffy coat. These receptors were taken from a woman aged 18-70 years with a cervical HPV16 infection that either progressed to CIN3+ or cleared (not recorded which).

About this clone itself: The read terminates 3 residues before the CDR3 end, so the remaining end is supplied by the germline J gene. The chain couples TRBV2 to TRBJ1-5; weak D call: TRBD1 (6 bases). Germline CDR1 and CDR2: SNHLY and FYNNEI. The CDR3 totals 14 residues. The V gene lost 5 bases and the J gene lost 0 bases, with 8 bases spanning the gap. CDR3 residues: CASSTGSSNQPQHF. CDR3 DNA (partial): TGTGCCAGCAGTACAGGGAGTAGCAATCAGCCC.

Incomplete CDR3 DNA: TGCAGTGCCACAGGGGGCAATTCTTCACCC. It codes for CSATGGNSSP. In full, the CDR3 is CSATGGNSSPLHF. The chain employs TRBV20-1 and TRBJ1-6, with TRBD1 matching 9 bases. The read stops 3 residues short of the end of the CDR3; the missing end is completed from the germline J gene. The V and J ends lost 6 bases and 9 bases, in that order; junction bases with no gene match: 6. The CDR3 runs 13 residues. The germline CDR1 and CDR2 sequences are DFQATT and SNEGSKA (reference sequence).

As regards this clone: Sequencing ends 3 residues short of the CDR3 end; the germline J gene provides the rest. The chain recombines TRBV5-6 with TRBJ2-2; no firm D call. CDR3 length: 14 amino acids. Germline assignment: CDR1 SGHDT and CDR2 YYEEEE. V gave up 4 bases and J gave up 3 bases, with 10 bases separating them. The sequenced CDR3 bases are TGTGCCAGCAGCGCCCGACGGGACACCGGGGAG. It specifies CASSARRDTGE. The full CDR3 protein is CASSARRDTGELFF.

Worth noting for this clone: The CDR3 extends 3 residues past the end of the read, so its final part is completed from the germline J gene. V is TRBV9 and J is TRBJ1-2, with D possibly being TRBD1 (6 bases). V lost 4 bases, J lost 3 bases, and 13 bases lay in between. Per germline, CDR1 SGDLS and CDR2 YYNGEE. This CDR3 comprises 14 residues. The CDR3 here is CASSPPQGDYGYTF. Partial CDR3 DNA: TGTGCCAGCAGCCCGCCACAGGGAGACTATGGC.

Concerning this clone: The CDR3 is cut off 3 residues early in the read; its end comes from the germline J gene. V gene TRBV12-3 or TRBV12-4 combines with J gene TRBJ2-1; 12 bases match TRBD2. The CDR3 length is 15 residues. V trimming: 8 bases; J trimming: 2 bases; junction bases outside the gene matches: 4. The covered CDR3 bases are TGTGCCAGCCACCTAGCGGGGGGGCCCTACAATGAG. This codes for CASHLAGGPYNE. The whole CDR3 is CASHLAGGPYNEQFF.